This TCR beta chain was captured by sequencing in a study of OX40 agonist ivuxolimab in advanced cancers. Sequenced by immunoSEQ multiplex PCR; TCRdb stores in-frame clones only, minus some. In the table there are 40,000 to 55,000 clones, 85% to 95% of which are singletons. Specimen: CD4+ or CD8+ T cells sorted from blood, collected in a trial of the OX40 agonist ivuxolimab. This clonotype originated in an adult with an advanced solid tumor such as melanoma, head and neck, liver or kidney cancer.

This CDR3 reads CASSLGGSNEQFF. The CDR3 DNA sequence: TGTGCCAGCAGCTTAGGCGGGAGTAATGAGCAGTTCTTC. The genes are TRBV7-6 and TRBJ2-1; TRBD2 agrees at 7 bases. CDR3 length: 13 residues. The ends lost 1 base at V and 7 bases at J; junction bases unmatched: 1. Germline V CDR1 and CDR2: SGHVS, FNYEAQ.